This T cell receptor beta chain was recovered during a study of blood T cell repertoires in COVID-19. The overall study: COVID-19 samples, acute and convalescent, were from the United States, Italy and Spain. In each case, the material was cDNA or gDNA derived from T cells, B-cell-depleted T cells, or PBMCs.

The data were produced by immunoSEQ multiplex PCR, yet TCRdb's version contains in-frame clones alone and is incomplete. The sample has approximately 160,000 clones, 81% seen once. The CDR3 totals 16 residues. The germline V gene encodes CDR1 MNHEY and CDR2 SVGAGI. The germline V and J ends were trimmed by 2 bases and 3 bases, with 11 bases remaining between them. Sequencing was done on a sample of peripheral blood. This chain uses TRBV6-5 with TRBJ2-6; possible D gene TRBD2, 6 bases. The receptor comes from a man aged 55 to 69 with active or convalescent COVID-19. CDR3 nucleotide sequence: TGTGCCAGCAGTTACAGGAGGGTTGGTGGGGCCAACGTCCTGACTTTC. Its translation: CASSYRRVGGANVLTF.